This entry lists 31 T cell receptor beta chains sequenced from one sample in a study of cytomegalovirus exposure and HLA in healthy donors. Vbeta (60) and Jbeta (13) primers were used in the PCR. TCRdb's table, derived via immunoSEQ multiplex PCR, lists solely in-frame clones and lacks some. Of about 200,000 clones in the sample, around 85% were seen once. The sequencing input was PBMCs. The source of these receptors is a woman in her 50s in good health and CMV-seronegative.

This clone was detected only a few times. CDR3 nucleotides: TGTGCCAGCACACAACAGGGGCCAGATACGCAGTATTTT. Its translation is CASTQQGPDTQYF. The gene calls are TRBV6-5 and TRBJ2-3, with 7 bases lining up with TRBD1. The CDR3 is 13 amino acids. Trimming cost V 7 bases and J 4 bases; bases outside gene matches: 5. Germline CDR1 is MNHEY and CDR2 is SVGAGI.

The CDR3 nucleotides are TGTGCCAGCAGCTTAGTCGCGGGAGACACAGATACGCAGTATTTT. Protein: CASSLVAGDTDTQYF. The V and J genes are TRBV7-2 and TRBJ2-3; 7 nucleotides agree with TRBD2. This CDR3 spans 15 amino acids. The V gene's germline CDR1 is SGHTA and CDR2 FQGNSA. Germline trimming cut 1 base from V and 2 bases from J; bases unmatched to any gene: 3.

This rearrangement joins TRBV11-3 to TRBJ2-7; 11 nucleotides agree with TRBD1. Per germline, CDR1 SGHNT and CDR2 YENEEA. CDR3 length: 15 residues. The trim removed 5 bases at V and 4 bases at J, leaving 7 bases unmatched. DNA of the CDR3: TGTGCCAGCAGCAAATGGGGACAGGGGGATTACGAGCAGTACTTC. The encoded protein is CASSKWGQGDYEQYF.

The genes are TRBV7-9 and TRBJ1-2, with 7 nucleotides matching TRBD1. CDR1 SEHNR and CDR2 FQNEAQ come from the germline V gene (reference sequence). Trimming at V came to 5 bases and at J to 2 bases, leaving 5 bases not matched to a gene. The CDR3 spans 14 residues. The CDR3, as DNA: TGTGCCAGCAGCGCCTGGGACAGCAACTATGGCTACACCTTC. Protein: CASSAWDSNYGYTF.

The V gene is TRBV6-6, the J gene TRBJ1-2; 10 bases line up with TRBD1. CDR3 length: 16 residues. Trimming cost V 3 bases and J 7 bases; bases outside gene matches: 11. Germline assignment: CDR1 MNHNY and CDR2 SVGAGI (reference sequence). In DNA, the CDR3 is TGTGCCAGCAGTTATTCGCTGACAGGGGGCGAGGGTGGCTACACCTTC. It encodes CASSYSLTGGEGGYTF.

This clone turned up a few times. The genes are TRBV21-1 and TRBJ2-7; the table calls TRBD2, which could not be checked here. TRBV21-1 is flagged as a pseudogene. This CDR3 has 20 residues. CDR3 region: CASSNWMASGTKRGLYEQYF. CDR3 coding DNA: TGTGCCAGCAGCAATTGGATGGCTAGCGGGACCAAAAGGGGCCTTTACGAGCAGTACTTC.

This clone was picked up one time. The chain has TRBV5-1 and TRBJ1-2; D gene uncertain. The CDR3 has 16 amino acids. Germline V gene lookup returns CDR1 SGHRS and CDR2 YFSETQ. Trimming removed 2 bases at V and 6 bases at J, with 20 bases between. In nucleotides, the CDR3 is TGCGCCAGCAGCTTCGTGGATACGAGGGAAATTAATGGCTACACCTTC. It encodes CASSFVDTREINGYTF.

This rearrangement joins TRBV5-1 to TRBJ2-3; TRBD1 agrees at 12 bases. J lost 1 base, V lost 2 bases, and 8 bases had no gene match. CDR1 and CDR2 from the germline V gene are SGHRS and YFSETQ. The CDR3 consists of 18 residues. This CDR3 reads CASSFGTGGWVGTDTQYF. In DNA, the CDR3 is TGCGCCAGCAGCTTCGGGACAGGGGGCTGGGTCGGCACAGATACGCAGTATTTT. The full variable domain, rest sourced from reference TRBV5-1 and TRBJ2-3, is KAGVTQTPRYLIKTRGQQVTLSCSPISGHRSVSWYQQTPGQGLQFLFEYFSETQRNKGNFPGRFSGRQFSNSRSEMNVSTLELGDSALYLCASSFGTGGWVGTDTQYFGPGTRLTVL.

The V call is TRBV28, the J call TRBJ2-5; no definite D call. Trimming took off 5 bases at V and 2 bases at J, with 3 bases between the two ends. CDR3 size: 11 residues. Germline loops: CDR1 MDHEN, CDR2 SYDVKM. The CDR3 protein is CASSLQETQYF. CDR3 DNA: TGTGCCAGCAGTCTACAAGAGACCCAGTACTTC.

The V call is TRBV7-8, the J call TRBJ2-5; 9 bases match TRBD1. The J call is doubtful: the DNA matches TRBJ2-7 better. Germline V gene data show CDR1 as SGHVS and CDR2 as FQNEAQ. The CDR3 is 17 amino acids. CDR3 residues: CASSLLARGQGGYEQYF. The CDR3 DNA reads as TGTGCCAGCAGCTTATTAGCACGGGGACAGGGAGGCTACGAGCAGTACTTC.

In its sample, this clone was seen a few times. The gene calls are TRBV5-4 and TRBJ1-2; D might be TRBD1 (6 bases). The CDR3 has 11 residues. The V gene's germline CDR1 is SGHNT and CDR2 YYREEE (reference sequence). The V gene lost 10 bases and the J gene lost 5 bases, with 12 bases spanning the gap. The CDR3, as DNA: TGTGCCTCGACAGGAGATTATGGCTACACCTTC. Translated: CASTGDYGYTF. Full variable domain (rest looked up from reference TRBV5-4 and TRBJ1-2): ETGVTQSPTHLIKTRGQQVTLRCSSQSGHNTVSWYQQALGQGPQFIFQYYREEENGRGNFPPRFSGLQFPNYSSELNVNALELDDSALYLCASTGDYGYTFGSGTRLTVV.

The rearrangement uses TRBV7-9 and TRBJ1-4; D is perhaps TRBD1 (6 bases). Trimming shortened V by 4 bases and J by 3 bases, and 12 bases separated the two germline ends. The CDR3 is 15 amino acids. The germline V gene has CDR1 SEHNR and CDR2 FQNEAQ (reference sequence). CDR3 residues: CASSSPTGSNEKLFF. In DNA form, the CDR3 reads TGTGCCAGCAGCTCCCCGACAGGATCTAATGAAAAACTGTTTTTT.

J is TRBJ2-7 and V is TRBV7-9, with a possible D match to TRBD1 (6 bases). Germline V lookup: CDR1 SEHNR, CDR2 FQNEAQ (reference sequence). V dropped 5 bases and J dropped 4 bases, with 9 bases sitting between them. The CDR3 is 12 residues long. CDR3 amino acids: CASSLTGYEQYF. As DNA, the CDR3 is TGTGCCAGCAGCCTTACAGGGTACGAGCAGTACTTC. Full variable domain (missing parts from reference TRBV7-9 and TRBJ2-7): DTGVSQNPRHKITKRGQNVTFRCDPISEHNRLYWYRQTLGQGPEFLTYFQNEAQLEKSRLLSDRFSAERPKGSFSTLEIQRTEQGDSAMYLCASSLTGYEQYFGPGTRLTVT.

J is TRBJ2-1 and V is TRBV7-6; tentative D call: TRBD2 (7 bases). This CDR3 has 14 residues. CDR1 and CDR2 from the germline V gene are SGHVS and FNYEAQ. The V gene lost 4 bases and the J gene lost 11 bases, with 18 bases spanning the gap. CDR3 loop: CASSSRSSGGQQFF. The CDR3 DNA follows: TGTGCCAGCAGCTCACGTTCGTCGGGGGGCCAGCAGTTCTTC.

The chain recombines TRBV15 with TRBJ2-5; the match to TRBD2 covers 8 bases. The CDR3 contains 15 residues. The germline CDR1 and CDR2 sequences are LNHNV and YYDKDF (reference sequence). V gave up 5 bases and J gave up 3 bases; unmatched junction bases: 8. CDR3 residues: CATSGGGGREETQYF. The CDR3 DNA reads as TGTGCCACCAGCGGCGGCGGGGGGCGGGAAGAGACCCAGTACTTC. The full variable domain, its missing parts supplied by reference TRBV15 and TRBJ2-5, is DAMVIQNPRYQVTQFGKPVTLSCSQTLNHNVMYWYQQKSSQAPKLLFHYYDKDFNNEADTPDNFQSRRPNTSFCFLDIRSPGLGDTAMYLCATSGGGGREETQYFGPGTRLLVL.

This clone was counted between two and nine times. A read error likely explains this, since a far larger clone differs by one base. The rearrangement joins TRBV9 to TRBJ2-1; 7 positions match TRBD2. Germline lookup yields CDR1 SGDLS and CDR2 YYNGEE. The length of the CDR3 is 16 residues. The junction had 6 bases not matched to a gene; V was cut back by 0 bases and J by 3 bases. CDR3 nucleotide sequence: TGTGCCAGCAGCGTAGACGGGAGGTCATTCTACAATGAGCAGTTCTTC. Protein sequence: CASSVDGRSFYNEQFF. Supplemented by reference TRBV9 and TRBJ2-1, the full variable domain reads DSGVTQTPKHLITATGQRVTLRCSPRSGDLSVYWYQQSLDQGLQFLIQYYNGEERAKGNILERFSAQQFPDLHSELNLSSLELGDSALYFCASSVDGRSFYNEQFFGPGTRLTVL.

The chain joins TRBV18 to TRBJ1-5; D not certain. V dropped 2 bases and J dropped 0 bases, with 8 bases sitting between them. CDR1 is KGHSH, CDR2 LQKENI, per germline. The CDR3 contains 15 residues. The CDR3 region has the DNA TGTGCCAGCTCACCAGCGGAGTATAGCAATCAGCCCCAGCATTTT. This translates into CASSPAEYSNQPQHF.

V gene TRBV5-8 combines with J gene TRBJ2-4; 7 bases match TRBD1. Germline lookup yields CDR1 SGHTS and CDR2 YDEGEE. The trim removed 4 bases at V and 3 bases at J, leaving 4 bases unmatched. The CDR3 totals 14 residues. In nucleotides, the CDR3 is TGTGCCAGCAGCCCCCGGGACAGCAAAAACATTCAGTACTTC. Protein product: CASSPRDSKNIQYF.

This clone was counted a single time. This chain uses TRBV10-1 with TRBJ1-1; the match to TRBD1 covers 10 bases. This CDR3 has 20 amino acids. Germline V CDR1 and CDR2: WNHNN, SYGVQD (reference sequence). Trimming cost V 6 bases and J 2 bases; bases outside gene matches: 21. The chain's CDR3 is CASSVPGQGTSLIKNTEAFF. The CDR3 nucleotides are TGCGCCAGCAGCGTCCCGGGACAGGGGACTTCGTTGATTAAAAACACTGAAGCTTTCTTT.

CDR3 sequence (DNA): TGTGCCAGTAGTGCCAGACTAGCGGGAGGGTCGGATACGCAGTATTTT. This gives the protein CASSARLAGGSDTQYF. This sequence joins TRBV19 and TRBJ2-3, with TRBD2 matching 14 bases. CDR3 length: 16 amino acids. The V gene's germline CDR1 is LNHDA and CDR2 SQIVND (reference sequence). V shed 5 bases, J shed 6 bases, and the junction held 7 bases outside the gene matches.

The rearrangement uses TRBV11-2 and TRBJ2-7, with 7 bases lining up with TRBD1. V shed 5 bases and J 5 bases; nucleotides not matched to a gene: 15. Germline CDR1 reads SGHAT; CDR2 reads FQNNGV. This CDR3 spans 16 amino acids. CDR3 region: CASSKNRGSSHNEQYF. The CDR3 DNA reads as TGTGCCAGCAGCAAAAACAGGGGAAGTAGTCACAACGAGCAGTACTTC.

V gene TRBV18 combines with J gene TRBJ1-1; no reliable D call. V was clipped by 3 bases and J by 4 bases, with 9 bases between them. The CDR3 contains 13 residues. Germline V gene lookup returns CDR1 KGHSH and CDR2 LQKENI. CDR3 residues: CASSPPGSTEAFF. CDR3 nucleotides: TGTGCCAGCTCACCCCCGGGTTCCACTGAAGCTTTCTTT.

This clone has just one count. The gene calls are TRBV2 and TRBJ2-1; TRBD2 matches 7 bases. V was pared by 8 bases and J by 2 bases, with 9 bases of the junction left unmatched. Germline CDR1 is SNHLY and CDR2 is FYNNEI. The CDR3 length is 15 residues. The chain's CDR3 is CASERERGPYNEQFF. The CDR3 nucleotides read TGTGCCAGCGAACGGGAGCGGGGACCCTACAATGAGCAGTTCTTC.

The rearrangement links TRBV2 to TRBJ1-1; 8 bases match TRBD1. Germline CDR1 and CDR2: SNHLY and FYNNEI. The trim removed 5 bases at V and 5 bases at J, leaving 10 bases unmatched. There are 15 residues in the CDR3. The CDR3 loop is CASSPDGQGKTEAFF. The CDR3 nucleotides are TGTGCCAGCAGTCCCGATGGACAGGGAAAGACTGAAGCTTTCTTT.

The CDR3 DNA sequence: TGCGCCAGCAGTGAGTTGAGGACTAGCGGGAGTCCTCTTTTGGGGACCTACGAGCAGTACTTC. Residues: CASSELRTSGSPLLGTYEQYF. The genes are TRBV10-1 and TRBJ2-5, with 13 bases that match TRBD2. The assigned J gene may be wrong: the sequence end matches TRBJ2-7 better. Germline V gene sequence: CDR1 WNHNN, CDR2 SYGVQD (reference sequence). CDR3 length equals 21 residues.

The chain is built from TRBV28 and TRBJ2-7; D perhaps matches TRBD2 (6 bases). The CDR3 is 15 residues long. Trimming pared 3 bases from V and 3 bases from J, leaving 15 bases between. Germline V gene data show CDR1 as MDHEN and CDR2 as SYDVKM. Here the CDR3 DNA reads TGTGCCAGCAGTTTGTTCGGGACTCGGGTCTACGAGCAGTACTTC. Amino acid sequence: CASSLFGTRVYEQYF.

Points on this clone: The junction departs from germline at one end; a sequencing error may be responsible. The rearrangement uses TRBV7-9 and TRBJ2-1; D is possibly TRBD1 (5 bases). Germline CDR1 is SEHNR and CDR2 is FQNEAQ (reference sequence). The CDR3 has 12 amino acids. CDR3 in amino acids: CSSSSGHGEQFF. The CDR3 coding sequence is TGTTCCAGCAGCTCCGGACACGGTGAGCAGTTCTTC.

Comment on this clone: Sequence at one end of the junction differs from germline and may be a read error. The chain recombines TRBV7-9 with TRBJ1-1; 7 bases line up with TRBD1. CDR3 length: 14 amino acids. The germline gives CDR1 SEHNR, CDR2 FQNEAQ (reference sequence). Here the CDR3 reads CSSSLDRVLTEAFF. In nucleotides, the CDR3 is TGTTCCAGCAGCTTAGACAGGGTGCTCACTGAAGCTTTCTTT.

The chain uses TRBV4-3 and TRBJ2-5; 11 bases fit TRBD2. Germline-derived CDR1 and CDR2 are LGHNA and YSLEER. The V segment lost 0 bases and the J segment 6 bases; nucleotides outside the gene matches: 3. This CDR3 has 15 residues. This CDR3 is CASSQDTSGRKTQYF. For the CDR3, the DNA is TGCGCCAGCAGCCAAGATACTAGCGGGAGAAAGACCCAGTACTTC.

The rearrangement links TRBV30 to TRBJ1-6; D is possibly TRBD1 (5 bases). The germline V gene encodes CDR1 GTSNPN and CDR2 SVGIG (reference sequence). The CDR3 loop spans 14 amino acids. Trimming pared 0 bases from V and 10 bases from J, leaving 13 bases between. This chain's CDR3 is CAWSVLGGGSPLHF. CDR3 sequence (DNA): TGTGCCTGGAGTGTACTGGGCGGGGGATCACCCCTCCACTTT. Full variable domain (missing parts from reference TRBV30 and TRBJ1-6): SQTIHQWPATLVQPVGSPLSLECTVEGTSNPNLYWYRQAAGRGLQLLFYSVGIGQISSEVPQNLSASRPQDRQFILSSKKLLLSDSGFYLCAWSVLGGGSPLHFGNGTRLTVT.

The chain joins TRBV27 to TRBJ2-3; possibly TRBD1 for D (6 bases). The CDR3 spans 15 residues. Germline CDR1 and CDR2: MNHEY and SMNVEV (reference sequence). V dropped 6 bases and J dropped 0 bases, with 13 bases sitting between them. The CDR3 nucleotides read TGTGCCAGCAGCGCCGGACAGATCAGCACAGATACGCAGTATTTT. Its protein is CASSAGQISTDTQYF.